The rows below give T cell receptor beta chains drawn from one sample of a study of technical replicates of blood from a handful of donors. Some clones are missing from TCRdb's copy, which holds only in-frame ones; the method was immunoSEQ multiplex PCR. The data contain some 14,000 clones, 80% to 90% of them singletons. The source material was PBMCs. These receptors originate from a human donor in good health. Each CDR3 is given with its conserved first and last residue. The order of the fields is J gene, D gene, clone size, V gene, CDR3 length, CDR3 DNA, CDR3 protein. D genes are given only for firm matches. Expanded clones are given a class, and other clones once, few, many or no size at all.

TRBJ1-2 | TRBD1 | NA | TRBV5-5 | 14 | TGTGCCAGCAGCCGACAGGACAGGGGCTATGGCTACACCTTC | CASSRQDRGYGYTF
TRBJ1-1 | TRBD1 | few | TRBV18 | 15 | TGTGCCAGCTCACCGAGGACAGGGGAGGGCACTGAAGCTTTCTTT | CASSPRTGEGTEAFF
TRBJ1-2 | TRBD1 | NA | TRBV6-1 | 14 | TGTGCCAGCATCCCCGGGACAGGGGTAGATGGCTACACCTTC | CASIPGTGVDGYTF
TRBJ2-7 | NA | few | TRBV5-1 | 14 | TGCGCCAGCAGCTTGCAGGGAACAGATTACGAGCAGTACTTC | CASSLQGTDYEQYF
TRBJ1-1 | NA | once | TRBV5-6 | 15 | TGTGCCAGCCGATTGGCTAGGGAGTCGAACACTGAAGCTTTCTTT | CASRLARESNTEAFF
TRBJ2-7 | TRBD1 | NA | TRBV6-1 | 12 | TGTGCCAGCAGTGTACAGGGGTACGAGCAGTACTTC | CASSVQGYEQYF
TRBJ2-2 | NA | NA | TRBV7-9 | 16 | TGTGCCAGCAGCTTATCTCCGGACAGTGCCACCGGGGAGCTGTTTTTT | CASSLSPDSATGELFF
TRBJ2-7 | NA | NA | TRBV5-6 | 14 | TGTGCCAGCAGCCCCTTGGGGGGCTCCTACGAGCAGTACTTC | CASSPLGGSYEQYF
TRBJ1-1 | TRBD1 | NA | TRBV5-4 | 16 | TGTGCCAGCAGCTTAAAGGGACAGGGGTTGAACACTGAAGCTTTCTTT | CASSLKGQGLNTEAFF
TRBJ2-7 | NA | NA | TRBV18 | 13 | TGTGCCAGCTCACCACGACAGGAGATCGAGCAGTACTTC | CASSPRQEIEQYF
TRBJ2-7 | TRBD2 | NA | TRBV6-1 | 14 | TGTGCCAGCAGTGAACCCGGGGGGGGCTACGAGCAGTACTTC | CASSEPGGGYEQYF
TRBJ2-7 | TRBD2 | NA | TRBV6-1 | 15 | TGTGCCAGCAGTGAAGATGGCGGGAGGCCCTACGAGCAGTACTTC | CASSEDGGRPYEQYF
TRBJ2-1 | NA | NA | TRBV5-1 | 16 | TGCGCCAGCAGATCCTGGGGACATATGACCTACAATGAGCAGTTCTTC | CASRSWGHMTYNEQFF
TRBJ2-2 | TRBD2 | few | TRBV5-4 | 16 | TGTGCCAGCAGCCTAGGACTAGCTTTGAACACCGGGGAGCTGTTTTTT | CASSLGLALNTGELFF
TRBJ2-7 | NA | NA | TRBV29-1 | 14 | TGCAGCGTTGAAGACCCGGACTTTACCTACGAGCAGTACTTC | CSVEDPDFTYEQYF
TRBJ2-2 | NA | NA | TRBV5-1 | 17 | TGCGCCAGCAGCTTTGGAGGGACGGCCGCGAACACCGGGGAGCTGTTTTTT | CASSFGGTAANTGELFF
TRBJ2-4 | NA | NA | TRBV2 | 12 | TGTGCCAGCGGATACCCGGGGAACATTCAGTACTTC | CASGYPGNIQYF
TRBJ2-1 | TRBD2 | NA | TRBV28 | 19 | TGTGCCAGCAGCCCGCCCAGCGGGGGGGGTCTCAGCTCCTACAATGAGCAGTTCTTC | CASSPPSGGGLSSYNEQFF
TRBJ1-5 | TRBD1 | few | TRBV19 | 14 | TGTGCCAGTAGTAGCGGACAGGGCTATCAGCCCCAGCATTTT | CASSSGQGYQPQHF
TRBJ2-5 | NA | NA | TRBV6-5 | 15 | TGTGCCAGCAGTTCCACCCCGGGGGTACAAGAGACCCAGTACTTC | CASSSTPGVQETQYF
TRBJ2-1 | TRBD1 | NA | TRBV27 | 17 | TGTGCCAGCAGTAGGGAGATAGGGACAGGGAACTACAATGAGCAGTTCTTC | CASSREIGTGNYNEQFF
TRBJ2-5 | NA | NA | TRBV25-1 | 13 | TGTGCCAGCAGTGTATCCGGTAAAGAGACCCAGTACTTC | CASSVSGKETQYF
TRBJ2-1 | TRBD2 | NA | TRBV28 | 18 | TGTGCCAGCATACCCCGGGGTTATGGCGGGAGCTCCTACAATGAGCAGTTCTTC | CASIPRGYGGSSYNEQFF
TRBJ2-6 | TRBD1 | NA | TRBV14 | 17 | TGTGCCAGCAGCCGTGGGAGTACAGGGGTTGGGGCCAACGTCCTGACTTTC | CASSRGSTGVGANVLTF
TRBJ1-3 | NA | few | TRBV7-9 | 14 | TGTGCCAGCGGGAGGGAGGCTACCGGAAACACCATATATTTT | CASGREATGNTIYF
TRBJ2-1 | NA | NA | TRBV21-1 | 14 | TGTGCCAGCAGCACTCCAGGACAGCCCAATGAGCAGTTCTTC | CASSTPGQPNEQFF
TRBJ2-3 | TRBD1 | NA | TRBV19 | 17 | TGTGCCAGTAGTATCCTTCAGGGGGTGGAAAGCACAGATACGCAGTATTTT | CASSILQGVESTDTQYF
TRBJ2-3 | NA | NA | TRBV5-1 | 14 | TGCGCCAGCAGCCGGAGGGAGAGCACAGATACGCAGTATTTT | CASSRRESTDTQYF
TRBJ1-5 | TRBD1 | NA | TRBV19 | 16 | TGTGCCAGTAGTACCCCCACAGGGGGGGATAATCAGCCCCAGCATTTT | CASSTPTGGDNQPQHF
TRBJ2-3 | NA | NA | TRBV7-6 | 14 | TGTGCCAGCAGCCTAAGCGGAATCACAGATACGCAGTATTTT | CASSLSGITDTQYF
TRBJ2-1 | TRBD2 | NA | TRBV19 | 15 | TGTGCCAGTAGTATTGACGGGAGGGCCTACAATGAGCAGTTCTTC | CASSIDGRAYNEQFF
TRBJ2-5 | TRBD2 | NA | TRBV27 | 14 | TGTGCCAGCAGTTTAGGACTAGCTTACGAGACCCAGTACTTC | CASSLGLAYETQYF
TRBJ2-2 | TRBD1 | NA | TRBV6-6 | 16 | TGTGCCAGCAGTTACTCGGGGACAGGGGTCACCGGGGAGCTGTTTTTT | CASSYSGTGVTGELFF
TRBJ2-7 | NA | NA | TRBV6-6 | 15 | TGTGCCAGCAGATATGCTCAGGGGAACTCCTACGAGCAGTACTTC | CASRYAQGNSYEQYF
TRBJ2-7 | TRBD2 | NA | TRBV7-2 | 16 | TGTGCCAGCAGCTCGAGACTAGCGGGAGTTCTGGACGAGCAGTACTTC | CASSSRLAGVLDEQYF
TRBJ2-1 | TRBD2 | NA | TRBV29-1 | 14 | TGCAGCGTTGAACCAGCGGGAGGCTACAATGAGCAGTTCTTC | CSVEPAGGYNEQFF
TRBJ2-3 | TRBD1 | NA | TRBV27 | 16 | TGTGCCAGCAGTTCCTCACGACAGGGCGGCACAGATACGCAGTATTTT | CASSSSRQGGTDTQYF